The 3 T cell receptor beta chains presented below share a single source sample, sequenced in a study of T cell changes during pregnancy in multiple sclerosis. Sequencing used immunoSEQ multiplex PCR; TCRdb keeps in-frame clones, though not all of them. Of 55,000 to 70,000 clones listed, about 90% were seen once; the top ten hold 1.3% to 1.5%. Material: peripheral blood, obtained in the second trimester of pregnancy. The receptors here all came from a female donor in good health, enrolled as a control in a pregnancy study.

This clone turned up a few times. This rearrangement joins TRBV7-9 to TRBJ2-7, with no clear D. The CDR3 has 12 amino acids. V lost 1 base to trimming and J lost 5 bases, with 6 bases between them. Looked up from germline, CDR1 is SEHNR and CDR2 is FQNEAQ (reference sequence). CDR3 in amino acids: CASSLGVDEQYF. The CDR3 DNA follows: TGTGCCAGCAGCTTAGGAGTCGACGAGCAGTACTTC.

This chain uses TRBV28 with TRBJ2-1; D not resolved. The CDR3 is 12 residues long. Trimming shortened V by 3 bases and J by 8 bases, and 8 bases separated the two germline ends. Germline V gene sequence: CDR1 MDHEN, CDR2 SYDVKM. The CDR3 spells CASSFRSYEQFF. The CDR3 nucleotides read TGTGCCAGCAGTTTCAGATCATATGAGCAGTTCTTC.

The chain recombines TRBV29-1 with TRBJ1-2; D unresolved. The CDR3 extends over 13 amino acids. From germline, CDR1 is SQVTM and CDR2 ANQGSEA. V was cut by 4 bases and J by 2 bases, with 11 bases left in between. This CDR3 reads CSVAAGVNYGYTF. The DNA of the CDR3 is TGCAGCGTTGCCGCCGGGGTGAACTATGGCTACACCTTC.